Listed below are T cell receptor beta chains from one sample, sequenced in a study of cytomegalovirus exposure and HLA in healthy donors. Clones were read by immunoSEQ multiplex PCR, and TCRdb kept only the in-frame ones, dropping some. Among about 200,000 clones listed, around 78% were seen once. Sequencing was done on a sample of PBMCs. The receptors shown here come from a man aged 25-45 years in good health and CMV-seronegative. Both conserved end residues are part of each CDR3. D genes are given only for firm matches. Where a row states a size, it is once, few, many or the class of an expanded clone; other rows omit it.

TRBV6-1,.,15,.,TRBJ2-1,CASSEIRAGASEQFF,TGTGCCAGCAGTGAAATTAGGGCAGGGGCAAGTGAGCAGTTCTTC
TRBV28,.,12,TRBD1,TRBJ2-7,CASRGQGYEQYF,TGTGCCAGCAGGGGACAGGGGTACGAGCAGTACTTC
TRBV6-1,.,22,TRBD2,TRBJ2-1,CASSETPRGLGGWGHSYNEQFF,TGTGCCAGCAGTGAAACCCCCCGAGGACTAGGAGGATGGGGTCACTCCTACAATGAGCAGTTCTTC
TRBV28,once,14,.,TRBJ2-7,CASSETTRSYEQYF,TGTGCCAGCAGTGAGACAACTCGATCCTACGAGCAGTACTTC
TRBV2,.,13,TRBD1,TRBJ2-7,CASSYSTGAEQYF,TGTGCCAGCAGTTATTCGACAGGGGCCGAGCAGTACTTC
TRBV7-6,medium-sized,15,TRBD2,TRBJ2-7,CASSLESSGSYEQYF,TGTGCCAGCAGCTTAGAGTCTAGCGGGAGCTACGAGCAGTACTTC
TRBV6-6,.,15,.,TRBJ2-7,CASSISRESSYEQYF,TGTGCCAGCAGTATTTCGCGGGAAAGCTCCTACGAGCAGTACTTC
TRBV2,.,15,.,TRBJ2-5,CASSPLGGTQETQYF,TGTGCCAGCAGTCCCCTCGGCGGGACCCAAGAGACCCAGTACTTC
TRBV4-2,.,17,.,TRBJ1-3,CASSQARPQTTLNTIYF,TGTGCCAGCAGCCAAGCGCGTCCCCAGACAACTTTGAACACCATATATTTT
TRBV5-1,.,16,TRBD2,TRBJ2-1,CASSLAGLAGYNEQFF,TGCGCCAGCAGCTTGGCCGGTCTAGCGGGGTACAATGAGCAGTTCTTC
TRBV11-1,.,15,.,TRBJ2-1,CASNQAGPGLHEQFF,TGTGCCAGCAACCAAGCGGGCCCTGGGCTACATGAGCAGTTCTTC
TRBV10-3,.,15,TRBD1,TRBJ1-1,CAISAPGQGATGAFF,TGTGCCATCAGTGCTCCGGGACAGGGGGCGACTGGAGCTTTCTTT
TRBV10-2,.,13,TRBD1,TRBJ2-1,CASRDRANNEQFF,TGCGCCAGCCGGGACAGGGCGAACAATGAGCAGTTCTTC
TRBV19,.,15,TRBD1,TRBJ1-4,CASSIGLTGDEKLFF,TGTGCCAGTAGTATAGGCTTGACAGGGGATGAAAAACTGTTTTTT
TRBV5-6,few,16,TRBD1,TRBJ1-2,CASSLAGTGGASGYTF,TGTGCCAGCAGCTTGGCTGGGACAGGGGGCGCGAGTGGCTACACCTTC
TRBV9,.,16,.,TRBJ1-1,CASSVVRGKGITEAFF,TGTGCCAGCAGCGTAGTAAGGGGGAAGGGGATCACTGAAGCTTTCTTT
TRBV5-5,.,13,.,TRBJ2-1,CASSFQSYNEQFF,TGTGCCAGCAGCTTCCAGTCCTACAATGAGCAGTTCTTC
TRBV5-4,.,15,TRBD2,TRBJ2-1,CASSISGRAQFEQFF,TGTGCCAGCAGCATTAGCGGGAGGGCCCAATTTGAGCAGTTCTTC
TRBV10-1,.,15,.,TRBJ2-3,CASSESETLTDTQYF,TGCGCCAGCAGTGAGTCGGAGACCCTCACAGATACGCAGTATTTT
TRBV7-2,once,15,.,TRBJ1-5,CASSPDRGKNQPQHF,TGTGCCAGCAGCCCGGACAGAGGAAAAAATCAGCCCCAGCATTTT
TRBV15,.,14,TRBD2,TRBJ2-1,CATTGREFTNEQFF,TGTGCCACCACGGGGAGGGAGTTTACGAATGAGCAGTTCTTC
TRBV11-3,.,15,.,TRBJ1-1,CASSLSLGPNTEAFF,TGTGCCAGCAGCTTAAGCTTGGGCCCCAACACTGAAGCTTTCTTT
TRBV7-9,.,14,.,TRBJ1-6,CASSLGQGGSPLHF,TGTGCCAGCAGCTTAGGGCAGGGTGGCTCACCCCTCCACTTT
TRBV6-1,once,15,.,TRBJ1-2,CASSKETGANYGYTF,TGTGCCAGCAGTAAAGAGACAGGAGCTAACTATGGCTACACCTTC
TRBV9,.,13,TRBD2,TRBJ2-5,CASSATSGSTQYF,TGTGCCAGCAGCGCGACTAGCGGGAGTACCCAGTACTTC
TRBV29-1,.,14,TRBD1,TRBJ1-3,CSVVGTGAGNTIYF,TGCAGCGTTGTGGGGACAGGGGCTGGAAACACCATATATTTT
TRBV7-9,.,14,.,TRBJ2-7,CASSLAHRPYEQYF,TGTGCCAGCAGCTTAGCGCACAGGCCCTACGAGCAGTACTTC
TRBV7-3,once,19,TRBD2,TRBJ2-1,CASSLSLAGGLSSYNEQFF,TGTGCCAGCAGCTTATCCCTAGCGGGGGGCTTGAGCTCCTACAATGAGCAGTTCTTC
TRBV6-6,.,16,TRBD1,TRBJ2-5,CASSYSGGTTAETQYF,TGTGCCAGCAGTTACTCAGGGGGCACCACGGCGGAGACCCAGTACTTC
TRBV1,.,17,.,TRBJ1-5,CTSSQDQLTQGTQPQHF,TGCACCAGCAGCCAAGATCAGCTGACCCAGGGCACCCAGCCCCAGCATTTT
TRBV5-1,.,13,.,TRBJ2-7,CASSLGLKYEQYF,TGCGCCAGCAGCTTGGGACTGAAATACGAGCAGTACTTC
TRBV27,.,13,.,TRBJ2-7,CASSLAGYYEQYF,TGTGCCAGCAGTTTAGCGGGCTACTACGAGCAGTACTTC
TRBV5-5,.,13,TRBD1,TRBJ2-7,CASSPLQGYEQYF,TGTGCCAGTAGCCCACTACAGGGGTACGAGCAGTACTTC
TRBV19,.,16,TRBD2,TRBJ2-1,CASSVGLAGIYNEQFF,TGTGCCAGTAGTGTCGGACTAGCGGGGATCTACAATGAGCAGTTCTTC
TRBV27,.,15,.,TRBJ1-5,CASRLTGSGNQPQHF,TGTGCCAGCAGGCTAACGGGAAGTGGCAATCAGCCCCAGCATTTT
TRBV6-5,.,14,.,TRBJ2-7,CASSVTPNSYEQYF,TGTGCCAGCAGTGTGACTCCGAACTCCTACGAGCAGTACTTC
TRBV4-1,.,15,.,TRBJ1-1,CASSQRDARNTEAFF,TGCGCCAGCAGCCAGCGGGACGCCCGAAACACTGAAGCTTTCTTT
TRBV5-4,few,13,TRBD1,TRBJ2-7,CASSLTGGYEQYF,TGTGCCAGCAGCTTAACAGGGGGATACGAGCAGTACTTC
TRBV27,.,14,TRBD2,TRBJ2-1,CASSSMGGYNEQFF,TGTGCCAGCAGTTCTATGGGAGGGTACAATGAGCAGTTCTTC
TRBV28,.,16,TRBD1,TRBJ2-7,CASSYAQGVPSYEQYF,TGTGCCAGCAGTTACGCACAGGGGGTCCCGTCCTACGAGCAGTACTTC
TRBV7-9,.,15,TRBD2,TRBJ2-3,CASKARSGAADTQYF,TGTGCCAGCAAAGCGAGGAGCGGGGCGGCAGATACGCAGTATTTT
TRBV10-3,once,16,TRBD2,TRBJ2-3,CAISEGEAGTTDTQYF,TGTGCCATCAGTGAGGGAGAAGCGGGGACCACAGATACGCAGTATTTT
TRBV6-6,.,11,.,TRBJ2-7,CASGLAYEQYF,TGTGCCAGCGGACTGGCCTACGAGCAGTACTTC
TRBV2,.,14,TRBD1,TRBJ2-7,CASVVGQGSYEQYF,TGTGCCAGCGTAGTAGGACAGGGGTCCTACGAGCAGTACTTC
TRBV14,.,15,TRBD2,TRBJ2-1,CASSQPTSGNNEQFF,TGTGCCAGCAGCCAGCCTACTAGCGGGAACAATGAGCAGTTCTTC
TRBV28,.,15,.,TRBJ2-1,CASSFPTTANNEQFF,TGTGCCAGCAGTTTCCCAACGACAGCTAACAATGAGCAGTTCTTC
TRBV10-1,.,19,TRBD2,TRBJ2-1,CASSDGVAGGLSSYNEQFF,TGCGCCAGCAGTGATGGAGTAGCGGGAGGTCTGAGCTCCTACAATGAGCAGTTCTTC
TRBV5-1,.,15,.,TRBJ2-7,CASSLEGRESYEQYF,TGCGCCAGCAGCTTGGAAGGGCGGGAAAGCTACGAGCAGTACTTC